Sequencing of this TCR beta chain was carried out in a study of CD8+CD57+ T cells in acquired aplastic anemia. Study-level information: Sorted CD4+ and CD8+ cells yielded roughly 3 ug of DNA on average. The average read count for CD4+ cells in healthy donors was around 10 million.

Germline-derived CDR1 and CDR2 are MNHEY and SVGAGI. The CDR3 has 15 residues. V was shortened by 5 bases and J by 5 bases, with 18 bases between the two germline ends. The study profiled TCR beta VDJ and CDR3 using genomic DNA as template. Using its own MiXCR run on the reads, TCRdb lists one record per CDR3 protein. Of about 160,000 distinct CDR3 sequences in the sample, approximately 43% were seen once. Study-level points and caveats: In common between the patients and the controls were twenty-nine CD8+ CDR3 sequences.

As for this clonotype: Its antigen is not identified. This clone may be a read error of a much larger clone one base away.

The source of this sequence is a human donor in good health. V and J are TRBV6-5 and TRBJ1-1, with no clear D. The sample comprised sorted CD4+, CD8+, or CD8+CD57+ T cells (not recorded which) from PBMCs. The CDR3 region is CASSTRPGRITEAFF. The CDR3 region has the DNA TGTGCCAGCAGTACCAGGCCAGGCAGAATAACTGAAGCTTTCTTT.